This T cell receptor beta chain appears in the sequencing data of a study of cytomegalovirus exposure and HLA in healthy donors. Study-wide results and caveats: Near-uniform donor sequencing depth was presumed by presence/absence analyses.

Of note for this clone: The antigen is unknown.

The donors gave bone marrow, and they were healthy. Primers included in the PCR were 60 Vbeta and 13 Jbeta primers. Sequenced by immunoSEQ multiplex PCR; TCRdb stores in-frame clones only, minus some. The sample yields about 200,000 clones, 65% to 85% seen once. The receptor's source is a man aged 25 to 40 in good health and CMV-seronegative. The sample comprised PBMCs.

The CDR3 DNA is TGTGCCAGCAGCTTACCTTTCGGACTAGCGGGGGGTAGCACAGATACGCAGTATTTT. Its translation is CASSLPFGLAGGSTDTQYF. The chain links TRBV7-8 to TRBJ2-3; 14 positions match TRBD2. The CDR3 consists of 19 residues. Per germline, CDR1 SGHVS and CDR2 FQNEAQ. Trimming at V came to 2 bases and at J to 0 bases, leaving 7 bases not matched to a gene.